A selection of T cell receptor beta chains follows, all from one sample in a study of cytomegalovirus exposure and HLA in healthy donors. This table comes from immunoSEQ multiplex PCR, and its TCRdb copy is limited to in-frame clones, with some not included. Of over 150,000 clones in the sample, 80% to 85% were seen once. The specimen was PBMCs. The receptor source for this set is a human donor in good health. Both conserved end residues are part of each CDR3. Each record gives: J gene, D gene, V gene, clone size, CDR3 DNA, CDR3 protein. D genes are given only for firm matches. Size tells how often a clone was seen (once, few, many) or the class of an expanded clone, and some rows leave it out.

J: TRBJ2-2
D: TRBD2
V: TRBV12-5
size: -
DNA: TGTGCTAGTGGTTTGCGGCTAGCGGGGGTTAACACCGGGGAGCTGTTTTTT
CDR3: CASGLRLAGVNTGELFF

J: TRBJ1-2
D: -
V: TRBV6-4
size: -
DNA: TGTGCCAGCAGGGGAGCCCCGGCGGGCTCTAGCTATGGCTACACCTTC
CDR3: CASRGAPAGSSYGYTF

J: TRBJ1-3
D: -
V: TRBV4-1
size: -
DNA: TGCGCCAGCAGCCCCGGTTTTGTCTCGGCTGGAAACACCATATATTTT
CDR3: CASSPGFVSAGNTIYF

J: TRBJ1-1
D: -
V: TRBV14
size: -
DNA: TGTGCCAGCAGCCACGTCACAAGGAGGGACACTGAAGCTTTCTTT
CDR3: CASSHVTRRDTEAFF

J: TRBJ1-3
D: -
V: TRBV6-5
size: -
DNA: TGTGCCAGCAGTACCAGATTCTCTGGAAACACCATATATTTT
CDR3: CASSTRFSGNTIYF

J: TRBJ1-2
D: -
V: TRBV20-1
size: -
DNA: TGCAGTGCTAGTGACAGCTATGGCTACACCTTC
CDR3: CSASDSYGYTF

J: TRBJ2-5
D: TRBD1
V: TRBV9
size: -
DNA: TGTGCCAGCAGCCTAGACAGGGGGCCAGAGACCCAGTACTTC
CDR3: CASSLDRGPETQYF

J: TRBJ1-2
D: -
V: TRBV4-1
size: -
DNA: TGCGCCAGCAGCCAAGAAAATAAGGGGTATAACTATGGCTACACCTTC
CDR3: CASSQENKGYNYGYTF

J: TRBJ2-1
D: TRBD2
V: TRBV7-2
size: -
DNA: TGTGCCAGCAGCTCCGACAGCGGGGGGGAAAATGAGCAGTTCTTC
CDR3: CASSSDSGGENEQFF

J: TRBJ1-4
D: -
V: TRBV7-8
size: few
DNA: TGTGCCAGCAGCCCGCGGCGGGCCAATCCCAATGAAAAACTGTTTTTT
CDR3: CASSPRRANPNEKLFF

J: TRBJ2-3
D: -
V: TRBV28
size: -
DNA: TGTGCCATCAAGACTGTCAACACAGATACGCAGTATTTT
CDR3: CAIKTVNTDTQYF

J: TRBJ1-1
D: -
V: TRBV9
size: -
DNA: TGTGCCAGCAGCGCAAGACAAGGGAGTGGTCGCACTGAAGCTTTCTTT
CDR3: CASSARQGSGRTEAFF

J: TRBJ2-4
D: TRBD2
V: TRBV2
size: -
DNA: TGTGCCAGCAGTGAAGTGGGAGGGTTTAGCAAAAACATTCAGTACTTC
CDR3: CASSEVGGFSKNIQYF

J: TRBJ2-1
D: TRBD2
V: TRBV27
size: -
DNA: TGTGCCAGCAGTTTAGCGGGGGGCCAAAATGAGCAGTTCTTC
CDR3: CASSLAGGQNEQFF

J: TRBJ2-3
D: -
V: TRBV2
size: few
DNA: TGTGCCAGCAGTGGGGCTAGCCGGGCAGATACGCAGTATTTT
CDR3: CASSGASRADTQYF

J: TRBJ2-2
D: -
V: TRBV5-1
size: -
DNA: TGCGCCAGCAGCTTGACGGGGAGCTCGAACACCGGGGAGCTGTTTTTT
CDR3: CASSLTGSSNTGELFF

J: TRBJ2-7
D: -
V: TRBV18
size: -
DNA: TGTGCCAGCTCAAGGGACACCTCCTCCTACGAGCAGTACTTC
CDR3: CASSRDTSSYEQYF

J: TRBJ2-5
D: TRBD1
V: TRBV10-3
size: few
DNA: TGTGCCATCAGAGGGACAGGGGAAGAGACCCAGTACTTC
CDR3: CAIRGTGEETQYF

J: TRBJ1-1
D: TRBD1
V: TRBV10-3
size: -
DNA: TGTGCCATCATGAACAGGGGAAGGACGGGCACTGAAGCTTTCTTT
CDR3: CAIMNRGRTGTEAFF

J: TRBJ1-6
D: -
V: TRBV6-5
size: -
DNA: TGTGCCAGCAGTTACGGGTTGGAGGATTCACCCCTCCACTTT
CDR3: CASSYGLEDSPLHF

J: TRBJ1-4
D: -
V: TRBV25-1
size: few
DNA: TGTGCCAGCAGTGAATTTCGGGGAGGCGATGAAAAACTGTTTTTT
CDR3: CASSEFRGGDEKLFF

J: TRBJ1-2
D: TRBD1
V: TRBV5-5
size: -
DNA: TGTGCCAGCAGCTTGGCGGCAGGGGGCGGCTATGGCTACACCTTC
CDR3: CASSLAAGGGYGYTF

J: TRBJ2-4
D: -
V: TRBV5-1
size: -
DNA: TGCGCCAGCCCAACAGAAAACATTCAGTACTTC
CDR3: CASPTENIQYF

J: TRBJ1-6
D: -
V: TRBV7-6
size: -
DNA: TGTGCCAGCAGCTTAGCAGGGGGGGGGTCACCCCTCCACTTT
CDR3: CASSLAGGGSPLHF

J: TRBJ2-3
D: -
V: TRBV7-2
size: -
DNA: TGTGCCAGCAGCTTAGAGTCAGCTAGTTGGCGGCAAGATACGCAGTATTTT
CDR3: CASSLESASWRQDTQYF

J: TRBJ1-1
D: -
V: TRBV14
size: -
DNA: TGTGCCAGCAGACGAGTAGGAGTGAACACTGAAGCTTTCTTT
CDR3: CASRRVGVNTEAFF

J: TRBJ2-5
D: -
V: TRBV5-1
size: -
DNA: TGCGCCAGCAGCTTGGTTGCGGGCCAAGAGGCCCAGTACTTC
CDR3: CASSLVAGQEAQYF

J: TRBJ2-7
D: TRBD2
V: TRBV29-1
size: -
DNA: TGCAGCGTTGAAAGGGCGGGGGGGCAAGGCGAGCAGTACTTC
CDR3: CSVERAGGQGEQYF

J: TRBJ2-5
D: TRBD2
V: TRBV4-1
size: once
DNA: TGCGCCAGCAGCCAAGTTCGACTAGCGGGGGGACCGCTTTCTCAAGAGACCCAGTACTTC
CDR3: CASSQVRLAGGPLSQETQYF

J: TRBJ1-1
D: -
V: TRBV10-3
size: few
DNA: TGTGCCATCAGGCCGGGGAACACTGAAGCTTTCTTT
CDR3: CAIRPGNTEAFF

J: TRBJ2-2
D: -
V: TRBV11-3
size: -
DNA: TGTGCCAGCAGCCCAACTTTGGGGGGCACCGGGGAGCTGTTTTTT
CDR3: CASSPTLGGTGELFF

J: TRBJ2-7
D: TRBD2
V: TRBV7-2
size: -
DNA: TGTGCCAGCAGAACTGGACTAGGCCCCTACGAGCAGTACTTC
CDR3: CASRTGLGPYEQYF

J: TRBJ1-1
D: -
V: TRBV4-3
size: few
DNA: TGCGCCAGCAGCCAATACCTCGGACCAGGGTCGACTGAAGCTTTCTTT
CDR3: CASSQYLGPGSTEAFF

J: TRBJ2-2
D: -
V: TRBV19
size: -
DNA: TGTGCCAGTAGTATTAGGGGAGGGGAGCTGTTTTTT
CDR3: CASSIRGGELFF

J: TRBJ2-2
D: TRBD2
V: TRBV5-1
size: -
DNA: TGCGCCAGCAGCCTCGAGGGGACTAGCGGGGTCCCGAACACCGGGGAGCTGTTTTTT
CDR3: CASSLEGTSGVPNTGELFF

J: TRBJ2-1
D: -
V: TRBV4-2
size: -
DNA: TGTGCCAGCAGCCAAGTGAGACAAGACAATGAGCAGTTCTTC
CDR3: CASSQVRQDNEQFF

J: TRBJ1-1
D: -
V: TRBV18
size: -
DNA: TGTGCCAGCTCACCACCCGGTCGGGTTAACACTGAAGCTTTCTTT
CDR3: CASSPPGRVNTEAFF

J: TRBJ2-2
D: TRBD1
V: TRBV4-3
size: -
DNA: TGCGCCAGCAGCCTGGGACAGGGGAACACCGGGGAGCTGTTTTTT
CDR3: CASSLGQGNTGELFF

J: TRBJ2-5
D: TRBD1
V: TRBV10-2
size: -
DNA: TGCGCCAGCAGTGAGTCAGGGGGCTCACAAGAGACCCAGTACTTC
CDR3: CASSESGGSQETQYF

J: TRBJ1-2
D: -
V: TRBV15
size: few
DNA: TGTGCCACCAGCAGAGTGACAGACAACTATGGCTACACCTTC
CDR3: CATSRVTDNYGYTF

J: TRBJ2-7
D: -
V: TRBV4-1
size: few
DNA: TGCGCCAGCAGCCAAGTCGTCGGGTACTACGAGCAGTACTTC
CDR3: CASSQVVGYYEQYF

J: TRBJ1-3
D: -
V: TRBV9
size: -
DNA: TGTGCCAGCAGCCCGATGACCAGGGAGGACACCATATATTTT
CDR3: CASSPMTREDTIYF

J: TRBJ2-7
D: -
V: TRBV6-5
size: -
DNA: TGTGCCAGCAGTTACTCAGGGGGGGGAGGTAAGAAGTACTTC
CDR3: CASSYSGGGGKKYF

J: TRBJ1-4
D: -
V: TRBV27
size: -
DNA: TGTGCCAGCAGTTTGGCGGGGTTTAATGAAAAACTGTTTTTT
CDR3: CASSLAGFNEKLFF

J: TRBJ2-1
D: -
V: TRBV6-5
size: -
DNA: TGTGCCAGCACCCAGGGGAATGAGCAGTTCTTC
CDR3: CASTQGNEQFF

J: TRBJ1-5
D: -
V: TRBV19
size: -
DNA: TGTGCCAGTAGGCAAGTGGGTTTCGGGATTTATAGCAATCAGCCCCAGCATTTT
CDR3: CASRQVGFGIYSNQPQHF

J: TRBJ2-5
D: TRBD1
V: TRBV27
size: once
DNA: TGTGCCAGCAGTCCCTACCTCGGGACAGGGCTACAAGAGACCCAGTACTTC
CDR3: CASSPYLGTGLQETQYF

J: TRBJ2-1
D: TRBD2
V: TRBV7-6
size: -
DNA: TGTGCCAGCAGCTTGGTTTTCGGGGGGGCCCTGAATGAGCAGTTCTTC
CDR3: CASSLVFGGALNEQFF

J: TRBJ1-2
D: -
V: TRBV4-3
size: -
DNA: TGCGCCAGCAGCCAAGATCATGGAGGGAAAAACACCTTC
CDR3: CASSQDHGGKNTF

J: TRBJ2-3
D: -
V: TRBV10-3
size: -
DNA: TGTGCCATCAGTGTACGGGTCGGGGAAACGAGCACAGATACGCAGTATTTT
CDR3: CAISVRVGETSTDTQYF